This TCR beta chain is drawn from a study of blood T cell repertoires in COVID-19. V shed 3 bases and J shed 4 bases, with 18 bases lying between them. Germline-derived CDR1 and CDR2 are SGHKS and YYEKEE (reference sequence). The CDR3 is made up of 16 amino acids. Only in-frame clones appear in the TCRdb table, and some are missing; sequencing was by immunoSEQ multiplex PCR. The sample yields under 350,000 clones, more than 85% seen once. Sequenced sample: peripheral blood. V is TRBV5-5 and J is TRBJ2-3, with D perhaps matching TRBD2 (6 bases). The receptor's source is a man between 18 and 29 years old with active or convalescent COVID-19. The CDR3 here is CASSSRPTSGADTQYF. CDR3 in DNA: TGTGCCAGCAGCTCCAGGCCGACTAGTGGGGCAGATACGCAGTATTTT.